Listed below are T cell receptor beta chains from one sample, sequenced in a study of breast tumors, draining lymph nodes, adjacent tissues. In TCRdb, the multiplex PCR reads were re-called with MiXCR into one record per CDR3 protein. The sample shows around 130,000 distinct CDR3 sequences, about 20% of them seen only once. Specimen: axillary lymph node tissue. These receptors were collected from a female donor with breast cancer. Some clones in this sample may be carry-over from other donors' samples. Each CDR3 is given with its conserved first and last residue. A D gene is named only where the DNA matches it firmly. Clone size is stated in some rows and not others, as once, few, many or a class when expanded.

d_call	clone_size	v_call	j_call	cdr3_nt	cdr3_aa
TRBD1	-	TRBV11-2	TRBJ2-4	TGTGCCAGCAGCGCAACGGGACAGCAAAACATTCAGTACTTC	CASSATGQQNIQYF
TRBD2	few	TRBV5-6	TRBJ2-3	TGTGCCAGCAGCTTGGATGTCGGGTTCGGGACTAGTCGTGTCGCCACAGATACGCAGTATTTT	CASSLDVGFGTSRVATDTQYF
TRBD1	many	TRBV20-1	TRBJ2-7	TGCAGTGCTAGAGATAGCACAGGGGGATCCTACGAGCAGTACTTC	CSARDSTGGSYEQYF
TRBD1	many	TRBV7-3	TRBJ2-2	TGTGCCAGCAGCGCGCGACCGGGACAGGGTATACCCGGGGAGCTGTTTTTT	CASSARPGQGIPGELFF
TRBD2	many	TRBV9	TRBJ2-7	TGTGCCAGCAGCCCCTCGGGGGGAAGGGATTACGAGCAGTACTTC	CASSPSGGRDYEQYF
-	many	TRBV14	TRBJ2-7	TGTGCCAGCACCTCCCGGAGGGGGGTCTACGAGCAGTACTTC	CASTSRRGVYEQYF
TRBD2	many	TRBV27	TRBJ2-7	TGTGCCAGCAGTTTTTCGGCGGGAGTGACGAACGAGCAGTACTTC	CASSFSAGVTNEQYF
-	many	TRBV10-1	TRBJ2-3	TGCGCCAGCAGTGACCCGGGCACAGATACGCAGTATTTT	CASSDPGTDTQYF
TRBD2	many	TRBV11-2	TRBJ2-2	TGTGCCAGCAGCCTGGGCGGGAGGGTCGGGGAGCTGTTTTTT	CASSLGGRVGELFF
TRBD2	few	TRBV28	TRBJ2-1	TGTGCCAGCAGTCCTAGCGGGAGAGGGGACAATGAGCAGTTCTTC	CASSPSGRGDNEQFF
-	-	TRBV11-3	TRBJ1-1	TGTGCCAGCAGCCCCGGGGACTTAGGGACTGAAGCTTTCTTT	CASSPGDLGTEAFF
-	many	TRBV2	TRBJ2-7	TGTGCCAGAGGGGATAGCTCCTACGAGCAGTACTTC	CARGDSSYEQYF
-	many	TRBV19	TRBJ2-2	TGTGCCAGTAGTATACCGGGACAGAACACCGGGGAGCTGTTTTTT	CASSIPGQNTGELFF
-	many	TRBV7-9	TRBJ2-1	TGTGCCAGCAGCTTAAGTCTGGCTAGTATCGGTGAGCAGTTCTTC	CASSLSLASIGEQFF
-	-	TRBV28	TRBJ1-4	TGTGCCAGCAGCTACCGAGGGGGGTGGGCAGATGAAAAACTGTTTTTT	CASSYRGGWADEKLFF
TRBD1	many	TRBV13	TRBJ2-7	TGTGCCAGCAGCCCACAGGGGGGTAACGAGCAGTACTTC	CASSPQGGNEQYF
-	many	TRBV9	TRBJ2-1	TGTGCCAGCAGCAGAGGGGGGGAACCTTACAATGAGCAGTTCTTC	CASSRGGEPYNEQFF
-	-	TRBV30	TRBJ2-7	TGTGCCTGGAGTGTTAGCGCCTACGAGCAGTACTTC	CAWSVSAYEQYF
-	many	TRBV7-8	TRBJ2-7	TGTGCCAGCAGCTTAGTAGTCCGGGACTGGTCCTACGAGCAGTACTTC	CASSLVVRDWSYEQYF
-	many	TRBV20-1	TRBJ2-7	TGCAGTGCTAGCCCGGGGCTACCCTCCTACGAGCAGTACTTC	CSASPGLPSYEQYF
TRBD1	many	TRBV7-9	TRBJ1-2	TGTGCCAGCAGCTCCACCGGGACAGGGGGAGGGGGCTACACCTTC	CASSSTGTGGGGYTF
TRBD1	-	TRBV3-1	TRBJ1-4	TGTGCCAGCAGCTCAGTCAGGGGGGGAGAAAAACTGTTTTTT	CASSSVRGGEKLFF
-	few	TRBV6-1	TRBJ1-5	TGTGCCAGCACCCCAACAACAGGGTCCAATCGGCCCCAGCATTTT	CASTPTTGSNRPQHF
-	many	TRBV13	TRBJ2-3	TGTGCCAGCAGCTTAAACGGGGCCCCCACAGATACGCAGTATTTT	CASSLNGAPTDTQYF
-	many	TRBV19	TRBJ2-3	TGTGCCAGTAGCCCCGGACTACTCACAGATACGCAGTATTTT	CASSPGLLTDTQYF
-	many	TRBV5-1	TRBJ2-1	TGCGCCAGCAGCTTGGGTAGTCAGGGAGGTGAGCAGTTCTTC	CASSLGSQGGEQFF
-	many	TRBV11-2	TRBJ1-5	TGTGCCAGCAGCTTAGAGTGGGACACCAATCAGCCCCAGCATTTT	CASSLEWDTNQPQHF
TRBD2	many	TRBV19	TRBJ2-3	TGTGCCAGCCATAGCGGGATCTACACAGATACGCAGTATTTT	CASHSGIYTDTQYF
-	few	TRBV11-2	TRBJ1-1	TGTGCCAGCAGCTCAGGACAGACCCTCATGAACACTGAAGCTTTCTTT	CASSSGQTLMNTEAFF